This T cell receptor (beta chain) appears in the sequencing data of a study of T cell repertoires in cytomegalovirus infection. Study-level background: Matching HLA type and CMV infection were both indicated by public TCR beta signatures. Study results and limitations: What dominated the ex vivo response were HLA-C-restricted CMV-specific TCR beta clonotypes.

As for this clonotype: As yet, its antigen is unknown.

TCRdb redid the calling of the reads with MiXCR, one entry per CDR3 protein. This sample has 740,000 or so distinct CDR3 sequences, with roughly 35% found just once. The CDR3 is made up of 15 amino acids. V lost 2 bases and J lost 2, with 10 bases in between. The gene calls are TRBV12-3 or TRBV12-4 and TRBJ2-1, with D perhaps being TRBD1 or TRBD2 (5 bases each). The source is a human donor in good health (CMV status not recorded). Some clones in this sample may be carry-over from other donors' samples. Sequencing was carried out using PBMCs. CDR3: CASSLYQGPYNEQFF. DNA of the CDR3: TGTGCCAGCAGTTTATATCAGGGACCCTACAATGAGCAGTTCTTC.